Listed below are T cell receptor beta chains from one sample, sequenced in a study of T cells in localized non-small cell lung cancer. Some clones are missing from TCRdb's copy, which holds only in-frame ones; the method was immunoSEQ multiplex PCR. The sample has tens of thousands of clones; around three quarters are singletons. The specimen comprised peripheral blood, sampled before any cancer treatment. The origin of the receptors is a man aged 35 to 70 with stage I squamous cell lung carcinoma. CDR3s include the opening cysteine and the closing phenylalanine or tryptophan. D genes are given only for firm matches. Size tells how often a clone was seen (once, few, many) or the class of an expanded clone, and some rows leave it out.

D gene: -; clone size: -; J gene: TRBJ2-3; V gene: TRBV25-1; CDR3 DNA: TGTGCCAGCAGTGAATCAGAGGGCACAGATACGCAGTATTTT; CDR3 protein: CASSESEGTDTQYF
D gene: -; clone size: -; J gene: TRBJ2-7; V gene: TRBV25-1; CDR3 DNA: TGTGCCAGCAGTGCCTCCTTTCGCGCCGAGCAGTACTTC; CDR3 protein: CASSASFRAEQYF
D gene: TRBD2; clone size: few; J gene: TRBJ2-5; V gene: TRBV5-1; CDR3 DNA: TGCGCCAGCAGCTTGGCGGGACTAGCGGGGGGGACCTACCAAGAGACCCAGTACTTC; CDR3 protein: CASSLAGLAGGTYQETQYF
D gene: -; clone size: medium-sized; J gene: TRBJ1-6; V gene: TRBV27; CDR3 DNA: TGTGCCAGCACCACCTCGGGGAGGGCTCCAGCCCTCCACTTT; CDR3 protein: CASTTSGRAPALHF
D gene: -; clone size: -; J gene: TRBJ2-5; V gene: TRBV19; CDR3 DNA: TGTGCCAGTAGAGACGGGGCCGCTGAGACCCAGTACTTC; CDR3 protein: CASRDGAAETQYF
D gene: -; clone size: -; J gene: TRBJ2-3; V gene: TRBV6-1; CDR3 DNA: TGTGCCAGCAGTTTATATGTGGATACGCAGTATTTT; CDR3 protein: CASSLYVDTQYF
D gene: TRBD1; clone size: -; J gene: TRBJ1-6; V gene: TRBV30; CDR3 DNA: TGTGCCTGGAACAGGGGGGCGAGTTCACCCCTCCACTTT; CDR3 protein: CAWNRGASSPLHF
D gene: TRBD2; clone size: few; J gene: TRBJ2-5; V gene: TRBV5-1; CDR3 DNA: TGCGCCAGCTCCCGGACTAGCGGGGAGGGGGAGACCCAGTACTTC; CDR3 protein: CASSRTSGEGETQYF
D gene: -; clone size: few; J gene: TRBJ2-2; V gene: TRBV11-2; CDR3 DNA: TGTGCCAGCAGCTTATCAGGGTTCACCGGGGAGCTGTTTTTT; CDR3 protein: CASSLSGFTGELFF
D gene: -; clone size: -; J gene: TRBJ2-2; V gene: TRBV5-6; CDR3 DNA: TGTGCCAGCAGCTTGGGCCCTCCGACAGACGGGTGGGAGCTGTTTTTT; CDR3 protein: CASSLGPPTDGWELFF
D gene: -; clone size: -; J gene: TRBJ2-7; V gene: TRBV5-1; CDR3 DNA: TGCGCCAGCAGCTCTGGACAGTTTGGCTCCTACGAGCAGTACTTC; CDR3 protein: CASSSGQFGSYEQYF
D gene: TRBD1; clone size: -; J gene: TRBJ1-4; V gene: TRBV30; CDR3 DNA: TGTGCCTGGAGTTTGGACAGGAATGAAAAACTGTTTTTT; CDR3 protein: CAWSLDRNEKLFF
D gene: TRBD1; clone size: -; J gene: TRBJ1-2; V gene: TRBV9; CDR3 DNA: TGTGCCAGCAGGACCGGGACAGGGGATGGCTACACCTTC; CDR3 protein: CASRTGTGDGYTF
D gene: -; clone size: -; J gene: TRBJ1-2; V gene: TRBV14; CDR3 DNA: TGTGCCAGCAGCCAAGAGGCCCGGGGTGGCTACACCTTC; CDR3 protein: CASSQEARGGYTF
D gene: -; clone size: -; J gene: TRBJ1-3; V gene: TRBV7-9; CDR3 DNA: TGTGCCAGCAGCAACTTGGAAGGGAACACCATATATTTT; CDR3 protein: CASSNLEGNTIYF
D gene: -; clone size: -; J gene: TRBJ2-1; V gene: TRBV13; CDR3 DNA: TGTGCCAGCAGACTCCCTGCCCGGGGAGGTGAGCAGTTCTTC; CDR3 protein: CASRLPARGGEQFF
D gene: -; clone size: -; J gene: TRBJ2-5; V gene: TRBV2; CDR3 DNA: TGTGCCGGCAGTGGGGGTTCGGGGGAGACCCAGTACTTC; CDR3 protein: CAGSGGSGETQYF